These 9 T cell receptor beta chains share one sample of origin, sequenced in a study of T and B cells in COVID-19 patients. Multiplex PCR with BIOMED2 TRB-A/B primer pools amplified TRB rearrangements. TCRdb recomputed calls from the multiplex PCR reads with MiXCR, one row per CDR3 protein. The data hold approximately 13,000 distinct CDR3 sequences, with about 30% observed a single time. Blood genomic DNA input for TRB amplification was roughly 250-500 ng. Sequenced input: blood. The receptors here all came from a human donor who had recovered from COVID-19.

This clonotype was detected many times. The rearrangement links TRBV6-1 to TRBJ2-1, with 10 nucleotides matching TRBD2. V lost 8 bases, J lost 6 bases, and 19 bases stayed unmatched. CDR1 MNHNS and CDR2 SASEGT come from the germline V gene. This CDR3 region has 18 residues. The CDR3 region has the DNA TGTGCCAGCCTGGAACTAGCGGGACCCGGACTCGGCCTCAATGAGCAGTTCTTC. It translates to CASLELAGPGLGLNEQFF.

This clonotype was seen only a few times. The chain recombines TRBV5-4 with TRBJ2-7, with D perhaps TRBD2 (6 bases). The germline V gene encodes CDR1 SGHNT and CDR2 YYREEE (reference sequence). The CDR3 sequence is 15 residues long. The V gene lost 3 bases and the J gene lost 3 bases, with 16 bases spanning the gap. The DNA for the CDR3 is TGTGCCAGCAGCTCAACCGGGACTGAGCACTACGAGCAGTACTTC. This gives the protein CASSSTGTEHYEQYF.

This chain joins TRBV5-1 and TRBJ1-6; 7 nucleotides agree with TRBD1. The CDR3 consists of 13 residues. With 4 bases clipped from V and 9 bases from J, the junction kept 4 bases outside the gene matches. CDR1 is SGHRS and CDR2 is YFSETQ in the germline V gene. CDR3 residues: CASSRDSLSPLHF. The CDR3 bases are TGCGCCAGCAGCCGGGACAGTCTTTCACCCCTCCACTTT.

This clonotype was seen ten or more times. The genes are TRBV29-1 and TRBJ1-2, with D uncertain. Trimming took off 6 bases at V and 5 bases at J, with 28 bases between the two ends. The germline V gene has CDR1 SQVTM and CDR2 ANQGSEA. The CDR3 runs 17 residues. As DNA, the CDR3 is TGCAGCGTCGCCGTTCCCACTTCTCGCCGGCCCGGATATGGCTACACCTTC. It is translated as CSVAVPTSRRPGYGYTF.

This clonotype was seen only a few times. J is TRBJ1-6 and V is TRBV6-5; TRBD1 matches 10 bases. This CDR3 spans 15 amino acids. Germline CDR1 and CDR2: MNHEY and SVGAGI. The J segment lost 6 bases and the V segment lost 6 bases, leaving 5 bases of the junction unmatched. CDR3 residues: CASRTGGLGNSPLHF. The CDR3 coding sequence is TGTGCCAGCAGGACAGGGGGCTTGGGTAATTCACCCCTCCACTTT.

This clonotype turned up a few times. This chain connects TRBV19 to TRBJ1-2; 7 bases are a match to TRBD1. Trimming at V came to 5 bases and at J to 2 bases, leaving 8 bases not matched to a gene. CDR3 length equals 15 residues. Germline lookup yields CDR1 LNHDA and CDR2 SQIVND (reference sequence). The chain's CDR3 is CASSLSGGANYGYTF. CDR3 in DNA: TGTGCCAGTAGTCTCTCAGGGGGGGCCAACTATGGCTACACCTTC.

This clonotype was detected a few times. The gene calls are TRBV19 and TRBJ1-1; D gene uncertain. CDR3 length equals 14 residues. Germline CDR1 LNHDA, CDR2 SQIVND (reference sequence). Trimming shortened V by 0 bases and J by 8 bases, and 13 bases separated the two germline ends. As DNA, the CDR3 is TGTGCCAGTAGTATAGATGAAGGCGGGAGCGAAGCTTTCTTT. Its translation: CASSIDEGGSEAFF.

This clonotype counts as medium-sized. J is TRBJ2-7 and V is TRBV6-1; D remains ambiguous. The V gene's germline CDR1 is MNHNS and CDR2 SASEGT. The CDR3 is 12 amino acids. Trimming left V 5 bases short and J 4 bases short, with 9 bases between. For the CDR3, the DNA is TGTGCCAGCAGTATGACTTCATACGAGCAGTACTTC. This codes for CASSMTSYEQYF.

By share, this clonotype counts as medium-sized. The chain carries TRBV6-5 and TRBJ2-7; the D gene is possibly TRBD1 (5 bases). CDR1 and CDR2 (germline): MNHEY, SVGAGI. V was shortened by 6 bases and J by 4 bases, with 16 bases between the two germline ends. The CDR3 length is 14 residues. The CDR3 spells CASRRPAGLYEQYF. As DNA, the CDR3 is TGTGCCAGCAGGCGACCGGCAGGGCTTTACGAGCAGTACTTC.